This T cell receptor beta chain was sequenced during a study of shared clonotypes between healthy human individuals. A remark on this clone: This sample also contains other DNA sequences that code for the same CDR3.

V dropped 5 bases and J dropped 0 bases, with 7 bases sitting between them. CDR3 length: 13 residues. CDR1 SGHRS and CDR2 YFSETQ come from the germline V gene. Assay used: immunoSEQ multiplex PCR; TCRdb lists only in-frame clones, some missing. Here the sample spans roughly 2 million clones, over 85% being singletons. The V call is TRBV5-1, the J call TRBJ2-3; D ambiguous. This clonotype was sampled from a man aged 18 to 29 in good health. What was sequenced was naive CD4+ T cells sorted from blood. As for subset: CD45RA+ positively selected. CDR3 loop: CASSLTSTDTQYF. The DNA for the CDR3 is TGCGCCAGCAGTCTGACTAGCACAGATACGCAGTATTTT.